The 19 T cell receptor beta chains in this list originate from one sample, sequenced in a study of OX40 agonist ivuxolimab in advanced cancers. Clones were read by immunoSEQ multiplex PCR, and TCRdb kept only the in-frame ones, dropping some. The sample has some 50,000 clones, around 82% seen once. Here the sequenced sample was CD4+ or CD8+ T cells sorted from blood, taken in a trial of the OX40 agonist ivuxolimab. Receptors were obtained from an adult with an advanced solid tumor such as melanoma, head and neck, liver or kidney cancer.

This clone is a singleton in its sample. The rearrangement joins TRBV7-9 to TRBJ1-2; 7 nucleotides match TRBD1. The length of the CDR3 is 17 residues. The J segment lost 5 bases and the V segment lost 4 bases, leaving 16 bases of the junction unmatched. CDR1 is SEHNR and CDR2 is FQNEAQ in the germline V gene (reference sequence). The CDR3 coding sequence is TGTGCCAGCAGCTCCAGCCGTAAAAGCAGGGGGTTGTATGGCTACACCTTC. Translated, it gives CASSSSRKSRGLYGYTF.

In DNA, the CDR3 is TGCGCCAGCAGCCAAACTCCGGGACAGGGTAATTACGAGCAGTACTTC. This codes for CASSQTPGQGNYEQYF. The chain combines TRBV4-3 with TRBJ2-7, with 9 bases that match TRBD1. This CDR3 has 16 amino acids. Germline lookup yields CDR1 LGHNA and CDR2 YSLEER. The trim removed 2 bases at V and 4 bases at J, leaving 9 bases unmatched.

The chain employs TRBV7-2 and TRBJ2-1, with TRBD2 matching over 12 bases. The CDR3 is 16 residues long. Looked up from germline, CDR1 is SGHTA and CDR2 is FQGNSA. V trimming: 5 bases; J trimming: 6 bases; junction bases outside the gene matches: 8. The CDR3 reads CASSLSSGRALNEQFF. The CDR3 nucleotides are TGTGCCAGCAGCCTTTCTAGCGGGAGGGCACTCAATGAGCAGTTCTTC.

V usage is TRBV2 and J usage is TRBJ2-2, with D possibly matching TRBD2 (5 bases). From germline, CDR1 is SNHLY and CDR2 FYNNEI. The CDR3 is made up of 23 amino acids. Trimming took 6 bases from V and 5 from J, leaving 40 bases between them. CDR3 protein: CASRSLLGSPRTRNHERTGELFF. The CDR3 DNA reads as TGTGCCAGCAGATCTTTACTAGGGAGCCCAAGAACGAGGAATCACGAAAGGACCGGGGAGCTGTTTTTT.

This chain connects TRBV28 to TRBJ1-2; D may be TRBD1 (6 bases). Germline V gene data show CDR1 as MDHEN and CDR2 as SYDVKM. V lost 1 base and J lost 4, with 16 bases in between. The length of the CDR3 is 16 residues. In DNA form, the CDR3 reads TGTGCCAGCAGTTTATCAGCCAGGGGTAAGGCCTATGGCTACACCTTC. Protein: CASSLSARGKAYGYTF.

The V and J genes are TRBV2 and TRBJ2-2; 7 bases align to TRBD2. The CDR3 runs 15 residues. J was trimmed by 6 bases and V by 0 bases; bases with no gene match: 4. CDR1 and CDR2 from the germline V gene are SNHLY and FYNNEI. This chain's CDR3 is CASSEAGGPSGELFF. In DNA, the CDR3 is TGTGCCAGCAGTGAAGCGGGAGGGCCATCCGGGGAGCTGTTTTTT.

The chain carries TRBV19 and TRBJ2-2; 8 nucleotides match TRBD1. Germline CDR1 and CDR2: LNHDA and SQIVND (reference sequence). V shed 6 bases and J 5 bases; nucleotides not matched to a gene: 5. The CDR3 runs to 14 residues. The CDR3 is CASSSRGLTGELFF. CDR3 nucleotides: TGTGCCAGTAGCTCCAGGGGGCTAACCGGGGAGCTGTTTTTT. Full variable domain (outside the CDR3, taken from reference TRBV19 and TRBJ2-2): DGGITQSPKYLFRKEGQNVTLSCEQNLNHDAMYWYRQDPGQGLRLIYYSQIVNDFQKGDIAEGYSVSREKKESFPLTVTSAQKNPTAFYLCASSSRGLTGELFFGEGSRLTVL.

The genes are TRBV11-3 and TRBJ2-7, with D hard to call. The germline V gene has CDR1 SGHNT and CDR2 YENEEA. V gave up 4 bases and J gave up 4 bases, with 14 bases separating them. The CDR3 runs 14 residues. The CDR3 is CASSSLGPAYEQYF. The CDR3 DNA reads as TGTGCCAGCAGCTCCCTAGGCCCAGCATACGAGCAGTACTTC.

This clone showed up just a few times. The chain recombines TRBV2 with TRBJ2-2, with unresolved D. Looked up from germline, CDR1 is SNHLY and CDR2 is FYNNEI. The CDR3 is made up of 13 amino acids. Trimming cost V 1 base and J 7 bases, with 7 bases left between them. CDR3: CASSEDGDGELFF. CDR3 nucleotide sequence: TGTGCCAGCAGTGAAGATGGGGACGGGGAGCTGTTTTTT.

The rearrangement joins TRBV7-8 to TRBJ2-7; D is uncertain. The CDR3 extends over 15 amino acids. Germline assignment: CDR1 SGHVS and CDR2 FQNEAQ. V lost 5 bases to trimming and J lost 0 bases, with 14 bases between them. The CDR3 is CASSTYTRSSYEQYF. In nucleotides, the CDR3 is TGTGCCAGCAGCACCTATACCCGGAGCTCCTACGAGCAGTACTTC.

The rearrangement joins TRBV5-1 to TRBJ2-1, with D possibly TRBD2 on 5 matching bases. Trimming took 0 bases from V and 5 from J, leaving 12 bases between them. The CDR3 extends over 15 amino acids. Looked up from germline, CDR1 is SGHRS and CDR2 is YFSETQ. The CDR3 DNA reads TGCGCCAGCAGCTTGGACAGCGGCAGTCACAATGAGCAGTTCTTC. This encodes CASSLDSGSHNEQFF.

V usage is TRBV7-2 and J usage is TRBJ2-5; a possible D gene is TRBD1 (6 bases). The CDR3 sequence is 13 residues long. V dropped 7 bases and J dropped 5 bases, with 14 bases sitting between them. The germline V gene has CDR1 SGHTA and CDR2 FQGNSA. The CDR3 DNA reads as TGTGCCAGCAACCTACAGGGTATTGAGACCCAGTACTTC. The encoded protein is CASNLQGIETQYF.

The V call is TRBV10-3, the J call TRBJ2-7; no definite D call. The length of the CDR3 is 16 residues. Germline lookup yields CDR1 ENHRY and CDR2 SYGVKD. Trimming removed 3 bases at V and 2 bases at J, with 17 bases between. This chain's CDR3 is CAISDTAFGQTYEQYF. CDR3 bases: TGTGCCATCAGTGACACGGCCTTTGGCCAAACCTACGAGCAGTACTTC.

The genes are TRBV2 and TRBJ2-1; D is perhaps TRBD1 (6 bases). The CDR3 totals 12 residues. Between the trimmed V and J ends, which lost 2 bases and 9 bases, there was a span of 8 bases. Germline V gene sequence: CDR1 SNHLY, CDR2 FYNNEI. CDR3 sequence: CASSEWGREQFF. CDR3 nucleotides: TGTGCCAGCAGTGAATGGGGGCGTGAGCAGTTCTTC.

This chain connects TRBV14 to TRBJ2-1; no reliable D call. The CDR3 is 14 amino acids. The germline V and J ends were trimmed by 1 base and 2 bases, with 6 bases remaining between them. CDR1 is SGHDN and CDR2 is FVKESK in the germline V gene. CDR3 protein: CASSQVTPYNEQFF. CDR3 sequence (DNA): TGTGCCAGCAGCCAAGTGACCCCCTACAATGAGCAGTTCTTC.

This chain uses TRBV6-6 with TRBJ2-1; 7 nucleotides match TRBD2. The CDR3 loop spans 16 amino acids. CDR1 is MNHNY, CDR2 SVGAGI, per germline (reference sequence). Losses at the gene ends were 2 bases for V and 7 bases for J; bases not matched to a gene: 11. The CDR3 spells CASSYGGGGPRNEQFF. The CDR3 DNA sequence: TGTGCCAGCAGTTACGGGGGGGGAGGGCCGAGGAATGAGCAGTTCTTC.

CDR3 sequence reads: CASRGDSNQPQHF. Here the CDR3 DNA reads TGCGCCAGCAGGGGGGACAGCAATCAGCCCCAGCATTTT. The chain is built from TRBV5-1 and TRBJ1-5; possible D gene TRBD1, 5 bases. There are 13 residues in the CDR3. V was pared by 5 bases and J by 1 base, with 7 bases between. CDR1 is SGHRS and CDR2 is YFSETQ in the germline V gene.

V usage is TRBV11-2 and J usage is TRBJ2-5; a possible D gene is TRBD2 (5 bases). The CDR3 has 15 residues. CDR1 is SGHAT and CDR2 is FQNNGV in the germline V gene. V was cut by 5 bases and J by 5 bases, with 18 bases left in between. This CDR3 reads CASSPGLSARETQYF. The CDR3 DNA follows: TGTGCCAGCAGCCCTGGACTCTCCGCGAGGGAGACCCAGTACTTC.

The rearrangement uses TRBV14 and TRBJ2-1; D might be TRBD2 (5 bases). The CDR3 covers 15 residues. Between the trimmed V and J ends, which lost 3 bases and 9 bases, there was a span of 18 bases. Germline-derived CDR1 and CDR2 are SGHDN and FVKESK. The DNA for the CDR3 is TGTGCCAGCAGCCACCGGGGAGTAAGTTCGGGTGAGCAGTTCTTC. It encodes CASSHRGVSSGEQFF.